Presented here are 13 T cell receptor beta chains from one specimen sequenced in a study of T cells in women clearing cervical HPV infection. Sequenced by immunoSEQ multiplex PCR; TCRdb stores in-frame clones only, minus some. Its listing shows some 21,000 clones. The specimen was blood buffy coat. These TCRs come from a woman between 18 and 70 years old with a cervical HPV16 infection that either progressed to CIN3+ or cleared (not recorded which).

Points on this clone: The CDR3 goes on 3 residues after the read ends, and that part is filled in from the germline J gene. The V and J genes are TRBV10-1 and TRBJ2-7; 10 bases align to TRBD1. The V and J ends lost 7 bases and 5 bases, in that order; junction bases with no gene match: 11. The germline gives CDR1 WNHNN, CDR2 SYGVQD (reference sequence). The CDR3 extends over 15 amino acids. This chain's CDR3 is CASNTRDRGSDEQYF. The CDR3 DNA, read in part, is TGCGCCAGCAATACCCGGGACAGGGGTAGCGACGAG.

The CDR3 DNA, read in part, is TGTGCCAGTAGTATTGGTGGCAGGTCGGGGGGC. Translation: CASSIGGRSGG. In full, the CDR3 is CASSIGGRSGGYTF. The chain recombines TRBV19 with TRBJ1-2; D remains unclear. The read is 3 residues too short to cover the CDR3 end, so that end is filled in from the germline J gene. Germline assignment: CDR1 LNHDA and CDR2 SQIVND (reference sequence). The CDR3 runs 14 residues.

Worth noting for this clone: The sequence runs out 3 residues before the end of the CDR3; the remainder is reconstructed from the germline J gene. J is TRBJ2-7 and V is TRBV6-1; 9 positions agree with TRBD1. The length of the CDR3 is 15 residues. In germline, CDR1 is MNHNS, CDR2 SASEGT. With V trimmed by 0 bases and J by 3 bases, 3 bases remained unmatched. The sequenced part of the CDR3 DNA is TGTGCCAGCAGTGAAGCGGAGACAGGGGGCTACGAG. Its translation: CASSEAETGGYE. The CDR3 in full is CASSEAETGGYEQYF.

A word on this clone: The CDR3 goes on 3 residues after the read ends, and that part is filled in from the germline J gene. The gene calls are TRBV2 and TRBJ2-1, with TRBD2 identical over 8 bases. V shed 2 bases and J 2 bases; nucleotides not matched to a gene: 11. The germline V gene encodes CDR1 SNHLY and CDR2 FYNNEI. The CDR3 has 18 residues. Partial CDR3 DNA: TGTGCCAGCAGTGAAAGTCTAGGCGGAGCGGGAGCCTACAATGAG. This encodes CASSESLGGAGAYNE. The entire CDR3 reads CASSESLGGAGAYNEQFF. Together with reference TRBV2 and TRBJ2-1, the CDR3 gives the full variable domain: EPEVTQTPSHQVTQMGQEVILRCVPISNHLYFYWYRQILGQKVEFLVSFYNNEISEKSEIFDDQFSVERPDGSNFTLKIRSTKLEDSAMYFCASSESLGGAGAYNEQFFGPGTRLTVL.

For this clone: Read coverage stops 3 residues before the CDR3 terminus; the germline J gene supplies the remainder. The V and J genes are TRBV7-8 and TRBJ2-7; D is unclear. The V gene's germline CDR1 is SGHVS and CDR2 FQNEAQ. The CDR3 is 12 amino acids. Between the trimmed V and J ends, which lost 3 bases and 3 bases, there was a span of 6 bases. CDR3 protein: CASSFERYEQYF. The DNA read from the CDR3 is TGTGCCAGCAGCTTTGAGCGCTACGAG.

The DNA read from the CDR3 is TGTGCCAGCAGCTTAGAACAGGGGGCAGATTCACCC. Translated: CASSLEQGADSP. The whole CDR3 sequence reads CASSLEQGADSPLHF. The chain has TRBV7-9 and TRBJ1-6; 9 bases are shared with TRBD1. The read stops 3 residues short of the end of the CDR3; the missing end is completed from the germline J gene. CDR3 length: 15 amino acids. In germline, CDR1 is SEHNR, CDR2 FQNEAQ (reference sequence). With V trimmed by 1 base and J by 8 bases, 3 bases remained unmatched. Variable domain in full (rest from reference TRBV7-9 and TRBJ1-6): DTGVSQNPRHKITKRGQNVTFRCDPISEHNRLYWYRQTLGQGPEFLTYFQNEAQLEKSRLLSDRFSAERPKGSFSTLEIQRTEQGDSAMYLCASSLEQGADSPLHFGNGTRLTVT.

The CDR3 bases that were read are TGTGCCAGCAGCTTAGGCAGGGCTGAA. Translated, it gives CASSLGRAE. The entire CDR3 sequence reads CASSLGRAEAFF. The genes are TRBV7-9 and TRBJ1-1; D perhaps matches TRBD1 (5 bases). The read halts 3 residues ahead of the CDR3 end, with the missing end drawn from the germline J gene. The CDR3 is 12 residues long. Trimming left V 1 base short and J 6 bases short, with 6 bases between. Germline V gene lookup returns CDR1 SEHNR and CDR2 FQNEAQ (reference sequence).

A remark on this clone: The read ends 3 residues before the CDR3 terminus; that terminus is restored from the germline J gene. The V gene is TRBV9, the J gene TRBJ1-2, with D perhaps TRBD1 (5 bases). Per germline, CDR1 SGDLS and CDR2 YYNGEE. CDR3 length: 15 residues. With 0 bases removed from V and 4 bases from J, the gap between germline ends came to 13 bases. CDR3 DNA (partial): TGTGCCAGCAGCGTAGGATTAGGGGATGGCTATGGC. It is translated as CASSVGLGDGYG. The whole CDR3 is CASSVGLGDGYGYTF.

Comment on this clone: With the read ending 3 residues before the CDR3 end, the germline J gene is used to fill in that end. This chain links TRBV20-1 with TRBJ1-4; D call uncertain. The ends were cut back, 1 base at V and 8 bases at J, with 14 bases in the middle. Germline V lookup: CDR1 DFQATT, CDR2 SNEGSKA (reference sequence). The CDR3 totals 14 residues. CDR3: CSARGSVTREKLFF. CDR3 DNA, as far as it was read: TGCAGTGCTAGAGGTTCCGTTACGAGGGAAAAA.

Incomplete CDR3 DNA: TGTGCCAGCAAGCTGGCAGGGGGCTCCTATAATTCACCC. Its protein product is CASKLAGGSYNSP. From start to end, the CDR3 is CASKLAGGSYNSPLHF. The chain joins TRBV2 to TRBJ1-6, with 7 bases matching TRBD1. The read comes to an end 3 residues before the CDR3 does, leaving the germline J gene to fill in the end. The germline V gene encodes CDR1 SNHLY and CDR2 FYNNEI. This CDR3 is built from 16 residues. V shed 7 bases, J shed 0 bases, and the junction held 6 bases outside the gene matches. Using reference TRBV2 and TRBJ1-6 for the parts outside the CDR3, the full variable domain is EPEVTQTPSHQVTQMGQEVILRCVPISNHLYFYWYRQILGQKVEFLVSFYNNEISEKSEIFDDQFSVERPDGSNFTLKIRSTKLEDSAMYFCASKLAGGSYNSPLHFGNGTRLTVT.

As to this clone: The read terminates 3 residues before the CDR3 end, so the remaining end is supplied by the germline J gene. The chain couples TRBV28 to TRBJ1-2, with D perhaps TRBD1 (6 bases). With 6 bases removed from V and 7 bases from J, the gap between germline ends came to 21 bases. CDR1 and CDR2 from the germline V gene are MDHEN and SYDVKM. This CDR3 spans 15 amino acids. The CDR3 bases that were read are TGTGCCAGCAGGGTCTCTTCCTTGGGGGCAGGTGGC. Encoded protein: CASRVSSLGAGG. The entire CDR3 protein is CASRVSSLGAGGYTF.

To note about this clone: The CDR3 extends 3 residues past the end of the read, so its final part is completed from the germline J gene. This chain links TRBV3-1 (or the pseudogene TRBV3-2) with TRBJ1-4; TRBD1 is a possible D gene (6 bases). In germline, CDR1 is LGHDT, CDR2 YNNKEL (reference sequence). Trimming removed 0 bases at V and 7 bases at J, with 6 bases between. The CDR3 loop spans 13 amino acids. Here the CDR3 reads CASSQDRGEKLFF. The part of the CDR3 DNA that was read is TGTGCCAGCAGCCAAGACAGGGGTGAAAAA.

CDR3 in amino acids: CASSRLSSGNTIYF. Incomplete CDR3 DNA: TGTGCCAGCAGCCGACTGAGCTCTGGAAACACC. The V and J genes are TRBV7-9 and TRBJ1-3; D remains unclear. The read ends 3 residues shy of where the CDR3 ends; the end is completed using the germline J gene. V gave up 5 bases and J gave up 0 bases, with 8 bases separating them. This CDR3 spans 14 amino acids. The germline CDR1 and CDR2 sequences are SEHNR and FQNEAQ (reference sequence).